This T cell receptor (beta chain) derives from a study of cytomegalovirus exposure and HLA in healthy donors. At the time of sampling, donors were nominally healthy, though unrecorded immune exposures were likely. About this clone: No antigen is known for it.

Points from the study as a whole: In a later analysis, 16,951 TCR beta sequences were associated with HLA alleles at 0.05 false discovery rate. It was shown in a later analysis that HLA-associated TCR beta chains were more clonally expanded than other, equally common chains.

Use of 60 Vbeta and 13 Jbeta primers characterized the PCR. TCRdb keeps only in-frame clones here, not all; method: immunoSEQ multiplex PCR. Its table lists 190,000 or so clones. Input material: PBMCs. The source is a boy aged 5-17 years in good health and CMV-seronegative.

The CDR3 is CASSLGPSVSYTF. In nucleotides, the CDR3 is TGTGCCAGCTCACTTGGGCCCTCTGTGAGCTACACCTTC. The chain employs TRBV18 and TRBJ1-2; D gene ambiguous. The CDR3 spans 13 residues. The V and J ends lost 4 bases and 9 bases respectively, with 15 bases between them. Germline CDR1 reads KGHSH; CDR2 reads LQKENI.